This TCR beta chain comes out of a study of OX40 agonist ivuxolimab in advanced cancers. About the study: At 0.01 to 10 mg/kg, ivuxolimab was administered intravenously to patients every 2 weeks. A diagnosis of hepatocellular carcinoma, melanoma, renal cell or head and neck cancer was present in dose-escalation patients. Three individuals attained partial responses, comprising one hepatocellular carcinoma case and two cutaneous melanoma cases. Notes on the study in general: Low normalized clonal expansion also occurred in some nonresponding patients.

The data were produced by immunoSEQ multiplex PCR, yet TCRdb's version contains in-frame clones alone and is incomplete. The sample contains 40,000 or so clones, 89% of which appear only once. V lost 7 bases, J lost 7 bases, and 22 bases lay in between. Germline-derived CDR1 and CDR2 are LNHDA and SQIVND (reference sequence). This CDR3 is 15 amino acids long. As for this clone: Its antigen is as yet unknown.

V is TRBV19 and J is TRBJ1-2; D is undetermined. The sequence was obtained from an adult with an advanced solid tumor such as melanoma, head and neck, liver or kidney cancer. Here the sequenced sample was CD4+ or CD8+ T cells sorted from blood, taken in a trial of the OX40 agonist ivuxolimab. The CDR3 protein is CASTPRGGPIRGYTF. The CDR3 DNA follows: TGTGCCAGTACCCCCCGTGGCGGGCCTATTCGTGGCTACACCTTC.